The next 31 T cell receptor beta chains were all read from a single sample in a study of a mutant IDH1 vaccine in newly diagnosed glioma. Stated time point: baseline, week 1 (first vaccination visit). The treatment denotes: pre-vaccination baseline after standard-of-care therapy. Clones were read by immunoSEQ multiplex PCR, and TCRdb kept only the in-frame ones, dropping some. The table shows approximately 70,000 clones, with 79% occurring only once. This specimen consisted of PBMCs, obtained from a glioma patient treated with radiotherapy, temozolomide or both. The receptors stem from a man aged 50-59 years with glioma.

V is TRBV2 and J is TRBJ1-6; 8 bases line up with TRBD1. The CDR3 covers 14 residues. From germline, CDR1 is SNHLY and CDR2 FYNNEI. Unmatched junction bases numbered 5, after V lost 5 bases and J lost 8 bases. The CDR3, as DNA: TGTGCCAGCAGTACGGACAGGGTTGATTCACCCCTCCACTTT. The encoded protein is CASSTDRVDSPLHF.

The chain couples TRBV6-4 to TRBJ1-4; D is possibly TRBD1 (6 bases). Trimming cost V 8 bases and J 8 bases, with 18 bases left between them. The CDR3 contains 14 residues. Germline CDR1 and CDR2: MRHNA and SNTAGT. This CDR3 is CASGGPGRGEKLFF. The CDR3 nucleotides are TGTGCCAGCGGGGGCCCAGGACGCGGGGAAAAACTGTTTTTT.

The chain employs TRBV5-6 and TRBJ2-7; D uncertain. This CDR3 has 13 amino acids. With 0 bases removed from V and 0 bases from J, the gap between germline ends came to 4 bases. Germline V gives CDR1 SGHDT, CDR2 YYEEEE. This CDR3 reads CASSLDTSYEQYF. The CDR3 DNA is TGTGCCAGCAGCTTGGACACCTCCTACGAGCAGTACTTC.

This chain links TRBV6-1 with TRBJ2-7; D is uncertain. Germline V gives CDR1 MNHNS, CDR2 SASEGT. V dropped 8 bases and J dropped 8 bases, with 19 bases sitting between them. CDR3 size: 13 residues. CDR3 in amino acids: CASRSPDPTKQYF. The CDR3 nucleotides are TGTGCCAGCCGCAGTCCAGATCCTACGAAGCAGTACTTC.

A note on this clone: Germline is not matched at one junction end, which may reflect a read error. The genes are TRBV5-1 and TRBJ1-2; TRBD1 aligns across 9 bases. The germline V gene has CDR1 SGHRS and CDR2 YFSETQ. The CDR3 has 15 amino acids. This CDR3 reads CASSLEDRGIGGYTF. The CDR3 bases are TGCGCCAGCAGTTTGGAAGACAGGGGGATCGGGGGCTACACCTTC.

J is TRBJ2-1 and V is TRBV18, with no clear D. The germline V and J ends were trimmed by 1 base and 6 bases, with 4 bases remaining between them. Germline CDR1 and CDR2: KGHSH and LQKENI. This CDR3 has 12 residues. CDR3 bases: TGTGCCAGCTCACCACAGGGCAATGAGCAGTTCTTC. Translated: CASSPQGNEQFF.

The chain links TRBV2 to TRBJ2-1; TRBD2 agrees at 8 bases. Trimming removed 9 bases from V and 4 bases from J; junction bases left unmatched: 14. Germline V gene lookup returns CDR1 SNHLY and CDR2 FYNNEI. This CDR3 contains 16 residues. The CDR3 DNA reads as TGTGCCAGAGGCGGCCTGGCGGGGGGATTATACAATGAGCAGTTCTTC. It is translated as CARGGLAGGLYNEQFF.

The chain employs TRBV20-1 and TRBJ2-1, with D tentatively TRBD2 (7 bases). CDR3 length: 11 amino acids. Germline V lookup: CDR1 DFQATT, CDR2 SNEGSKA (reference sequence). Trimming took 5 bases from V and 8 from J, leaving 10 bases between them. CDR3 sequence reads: CSALGGDEQFF. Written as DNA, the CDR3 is TGCAGTGCTTTAGGGGGGGATGAGCAGTTCTTC.

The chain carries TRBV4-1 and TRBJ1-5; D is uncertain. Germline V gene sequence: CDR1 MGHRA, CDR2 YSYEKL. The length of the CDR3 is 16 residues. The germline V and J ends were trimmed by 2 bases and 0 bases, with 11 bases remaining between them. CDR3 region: CASSQFGEYSNQPQHF. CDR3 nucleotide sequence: TGCGCCAGCAGCCAATTCGGGGAGTATAGCAATCAGCCCCAGCATTTT.

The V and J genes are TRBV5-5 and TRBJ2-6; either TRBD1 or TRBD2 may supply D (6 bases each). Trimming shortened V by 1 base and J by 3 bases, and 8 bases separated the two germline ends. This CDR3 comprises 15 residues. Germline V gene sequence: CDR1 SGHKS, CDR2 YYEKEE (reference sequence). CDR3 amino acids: CASSLRGLGANVLTF. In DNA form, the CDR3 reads TGTGCCAGCAGCTTGCGGGGGCTTGGGGCCAACGTCCTGACTTTC.

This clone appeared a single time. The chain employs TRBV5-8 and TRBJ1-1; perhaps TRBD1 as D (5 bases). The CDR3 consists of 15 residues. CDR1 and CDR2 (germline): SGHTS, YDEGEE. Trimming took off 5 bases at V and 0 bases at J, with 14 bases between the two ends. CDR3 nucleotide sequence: TGTGCCAGCAGAGTTCGGGACCGCGTGAACACTGAAGCTTTCTTT. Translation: CASRVRDRVNTEAFF. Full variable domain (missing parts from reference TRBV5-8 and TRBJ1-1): EAGVTQSPTHLIKTRGQQATLRCSPISGHTSVYWYQQALGLGLQFLLWYDEGEERNRGNFPPRFSGRQFPNYSSELNVNALELEDSALYLCASRVRDRVNTEAFFGQGTRLTVV.

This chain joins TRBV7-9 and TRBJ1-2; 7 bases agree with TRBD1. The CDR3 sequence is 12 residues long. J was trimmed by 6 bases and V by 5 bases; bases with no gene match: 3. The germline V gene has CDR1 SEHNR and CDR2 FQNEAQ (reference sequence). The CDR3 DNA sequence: TGTGCCAGCAGCCCGGGGACAGATGGCTACACCTTC. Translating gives CASSPGTDGYTF.

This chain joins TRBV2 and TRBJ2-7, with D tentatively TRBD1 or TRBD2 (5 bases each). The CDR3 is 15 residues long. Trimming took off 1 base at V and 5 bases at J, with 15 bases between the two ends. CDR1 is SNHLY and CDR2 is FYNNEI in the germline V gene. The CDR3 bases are TGTGCCAGCAGTGAAGAACGGGGCGGGCTCCACGAGCAGTACTTC. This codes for CASSEERGGLHEQYF.

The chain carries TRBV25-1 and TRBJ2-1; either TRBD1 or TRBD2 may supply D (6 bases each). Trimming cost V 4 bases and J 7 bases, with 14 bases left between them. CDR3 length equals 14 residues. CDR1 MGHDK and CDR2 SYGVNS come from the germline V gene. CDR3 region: CASSVPGAQNEQFF. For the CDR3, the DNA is TGTGCCAGCAGTGTTCCGGGGGCACAGAATGAGCAGTTCTTC.

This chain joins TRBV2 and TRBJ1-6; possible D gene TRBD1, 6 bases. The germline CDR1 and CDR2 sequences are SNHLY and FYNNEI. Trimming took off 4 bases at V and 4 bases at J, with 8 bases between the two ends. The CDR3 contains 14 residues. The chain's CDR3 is CASSAGQYNSPLHF. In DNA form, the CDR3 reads TGTGCCAGCAGTGCGGGACAATATAATTCACCCCTCCACTTT.

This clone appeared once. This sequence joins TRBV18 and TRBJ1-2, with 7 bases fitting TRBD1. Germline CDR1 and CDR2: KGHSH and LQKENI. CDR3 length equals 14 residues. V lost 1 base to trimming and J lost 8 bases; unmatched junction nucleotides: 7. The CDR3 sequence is CASSPQEGATGYTF. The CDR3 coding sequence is TGTGCCAGCTCACCACAGGAGGGGGCAACGGGCTACACCTTC.

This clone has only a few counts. As DNA, the CDR3 is TGTGCGTCGCCTGACACTGAAGCTTTCTTT. It codes for CASPDTEAFF. V and J are TRBV30 and TRBJ1-1; unclear D gene. This CDR3 spans 10 amino acids. Germline CDR1 reads GTSNPN; CDR2 reads SVGIG (reference sequence).

CDR3 loop: CSAGGRGLGGANVLTF. CDR3 bases: TGCAGCGCCGGTGGCAGGGGGCTAGGTGGGGCCAACGTCCTGACTTTC. The rearrangement joins TRBV29-1 to TRBJ2-6, with 8 bases fitting TRBD1. The junction had 11 bases not matched to a gene; V was cut back by 7 bases and J by 3 bases. CDR3 length equals 16 residues. CDR1 and CDR2 from the germline V gene are SQVTM and ANQGSEA.

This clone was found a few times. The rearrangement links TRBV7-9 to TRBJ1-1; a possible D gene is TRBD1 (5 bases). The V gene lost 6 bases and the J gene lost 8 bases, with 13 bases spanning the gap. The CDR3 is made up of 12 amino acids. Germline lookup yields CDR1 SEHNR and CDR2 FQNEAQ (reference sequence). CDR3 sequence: CASSEGDDEAFF. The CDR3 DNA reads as TGTGCCAGCAGTGAAGGGGACGACGAAGCTTTCTTT.

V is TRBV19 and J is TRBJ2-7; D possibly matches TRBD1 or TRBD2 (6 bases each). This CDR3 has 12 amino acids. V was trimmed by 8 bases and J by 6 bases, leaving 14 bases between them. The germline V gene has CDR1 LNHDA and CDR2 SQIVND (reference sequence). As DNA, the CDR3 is TGTGCCAGTTGCAGGGGAGGAGGCGAGCAGTACTTC. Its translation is CASCRGGGEQYF. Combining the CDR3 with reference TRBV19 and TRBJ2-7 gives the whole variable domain DGGITQSPKYLFRKEGQNVTLSCEQNLNHDAMYWYRQDPGQGLRLIYYSQIVNDFQKGDIAEGYSVSREKKESFPLTVTSAQKNPTAFYLCASCRGGGEQYFGPGTRLTVT.

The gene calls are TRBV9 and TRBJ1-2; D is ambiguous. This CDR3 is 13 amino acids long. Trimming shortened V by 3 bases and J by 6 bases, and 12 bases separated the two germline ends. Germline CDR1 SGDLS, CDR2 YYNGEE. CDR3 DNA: TGTGCCAGCAGCGCTGGGGAGTTCAATGGCTACACCTTC. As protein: CASSAGEFNGYTF.

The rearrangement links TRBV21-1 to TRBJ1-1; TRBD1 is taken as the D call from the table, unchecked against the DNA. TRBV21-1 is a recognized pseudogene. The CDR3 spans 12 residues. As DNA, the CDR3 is TGTGCCAGCGGCTTCTTGAACACTGAAGCTTTCTTT. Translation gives CASGFLNTEAFF.

As DNA, the CDR3 is TGCAGCGTTCAGGGACAGCCGAACACTGAAGCTTTCTTT. Its protein product is CSVQGQPNTEAFF. This sequence joins TRBV29-1 and TRBJ1-1; TRBD1 agrees at 7 bases. This CDR3 has 13 amino acids. The germline CDR1 and CDR2 sequences are SQVTM and ANQGSEA. The J segment lost 1 base and the V segment lost 5 bases, leaving 4 bases of the junction unmatched.

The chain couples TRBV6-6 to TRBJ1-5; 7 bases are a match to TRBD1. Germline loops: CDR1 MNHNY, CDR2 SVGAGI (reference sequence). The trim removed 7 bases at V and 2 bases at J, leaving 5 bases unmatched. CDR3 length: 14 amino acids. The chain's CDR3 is CASIQGDGNQPQHF. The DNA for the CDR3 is TGTGCCAGCATTCAGGGGGACGGCAATCAGCCCCAGCATTTT.

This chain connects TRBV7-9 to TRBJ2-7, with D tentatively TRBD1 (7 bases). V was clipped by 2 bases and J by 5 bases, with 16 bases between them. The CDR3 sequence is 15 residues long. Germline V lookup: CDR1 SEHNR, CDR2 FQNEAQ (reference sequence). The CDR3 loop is CASSLIGTAGHEQYF. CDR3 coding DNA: TGTGCCAGCAGCTTAATCGGGACAGCGGGCCACGAGCAGTACTTC.

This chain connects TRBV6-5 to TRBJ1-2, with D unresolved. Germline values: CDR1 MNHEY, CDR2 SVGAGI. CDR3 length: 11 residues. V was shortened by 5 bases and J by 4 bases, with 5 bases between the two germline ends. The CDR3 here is CASSGSYGYTF. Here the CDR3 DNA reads TGTGCCAGCAGTGGCAGCTATGGCTACACCTTC.

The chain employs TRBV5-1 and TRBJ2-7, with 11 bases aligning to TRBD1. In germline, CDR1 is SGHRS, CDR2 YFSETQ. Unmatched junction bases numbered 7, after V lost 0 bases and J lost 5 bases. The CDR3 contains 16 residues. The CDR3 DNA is TGCGCCAGCAGCTTGGAGGGACAGGGGGTCAGGAACGAGCAGTACTTC. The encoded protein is CASSLEGQGVRNEQYF. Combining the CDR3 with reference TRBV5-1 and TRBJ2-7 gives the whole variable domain KAGVTQTPRYLIKTRGQQVTLSCSPISGHRSVSWYQQTPGQGLQFLFEYFSETQRNKGNFPGRFSGRQFSNSRSEMNVSTLELGDSALYLCASSLEGQGVRNEQYFGPGTRLTVT.

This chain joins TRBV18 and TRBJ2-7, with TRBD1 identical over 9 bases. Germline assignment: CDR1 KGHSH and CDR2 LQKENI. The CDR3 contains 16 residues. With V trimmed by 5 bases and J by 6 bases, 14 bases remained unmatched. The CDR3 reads CASSESWDRDGVEQYF. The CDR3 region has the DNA TGTGCCAGCTCAGAGAGTTGGGACAGGGATGGCGTCGAGCAGTACTTC.

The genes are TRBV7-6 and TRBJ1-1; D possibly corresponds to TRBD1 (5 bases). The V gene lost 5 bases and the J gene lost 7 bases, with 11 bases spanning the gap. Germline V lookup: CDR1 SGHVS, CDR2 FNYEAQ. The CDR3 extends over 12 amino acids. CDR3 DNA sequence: TGTGCCAGCAGCCTCGGGACCGATGAAGCTTTCTTT. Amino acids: CASSLGTDEAFF.

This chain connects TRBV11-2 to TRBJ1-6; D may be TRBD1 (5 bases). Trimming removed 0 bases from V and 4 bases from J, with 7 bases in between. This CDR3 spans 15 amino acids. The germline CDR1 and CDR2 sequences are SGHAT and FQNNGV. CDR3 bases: TGTGCCAGCAGCTTAGAAAGGGGTTATAATTCACCCCTCCACTTT. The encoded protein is CASSLERGYNSPLHF.

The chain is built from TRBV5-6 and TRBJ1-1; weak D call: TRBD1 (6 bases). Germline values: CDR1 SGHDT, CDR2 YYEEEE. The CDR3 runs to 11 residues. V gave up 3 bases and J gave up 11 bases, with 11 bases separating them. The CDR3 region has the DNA TGTGCCAGCAGCTCCGGGACATGGGCTTTCTTT. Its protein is CASSSGTWAFF.